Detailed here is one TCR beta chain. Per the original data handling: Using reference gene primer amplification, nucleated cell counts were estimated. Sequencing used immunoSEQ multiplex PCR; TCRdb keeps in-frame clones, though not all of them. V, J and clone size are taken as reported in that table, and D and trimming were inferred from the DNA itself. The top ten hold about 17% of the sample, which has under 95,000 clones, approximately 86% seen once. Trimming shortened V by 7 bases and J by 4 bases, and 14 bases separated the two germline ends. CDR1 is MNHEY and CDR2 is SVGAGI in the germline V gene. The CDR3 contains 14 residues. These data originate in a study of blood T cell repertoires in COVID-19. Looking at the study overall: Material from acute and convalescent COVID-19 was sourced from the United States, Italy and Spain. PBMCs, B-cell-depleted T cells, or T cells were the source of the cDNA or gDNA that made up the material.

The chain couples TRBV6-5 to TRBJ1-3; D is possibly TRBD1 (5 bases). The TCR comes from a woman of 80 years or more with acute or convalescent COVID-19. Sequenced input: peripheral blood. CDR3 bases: TGTGCCAGCACTCGCGATGACAGAGGAAACACCATATATTTT. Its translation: CASTRDDRGNTIYF.